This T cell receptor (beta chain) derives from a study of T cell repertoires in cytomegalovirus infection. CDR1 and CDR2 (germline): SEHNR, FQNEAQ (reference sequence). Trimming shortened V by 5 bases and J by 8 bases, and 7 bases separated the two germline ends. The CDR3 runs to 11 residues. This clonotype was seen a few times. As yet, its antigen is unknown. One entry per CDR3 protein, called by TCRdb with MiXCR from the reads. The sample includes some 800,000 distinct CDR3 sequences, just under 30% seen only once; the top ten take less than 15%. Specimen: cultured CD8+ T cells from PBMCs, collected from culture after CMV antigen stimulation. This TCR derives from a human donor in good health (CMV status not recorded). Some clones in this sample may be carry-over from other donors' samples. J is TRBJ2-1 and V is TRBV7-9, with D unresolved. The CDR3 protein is CASSPSHEQFF. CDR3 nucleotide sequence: TGTGCCAGCAGCCCCTCACATGAGCAGTTCTTC. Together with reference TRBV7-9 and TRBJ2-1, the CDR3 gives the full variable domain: DTGVSQNPRHKITKRGQNVTFRCDPISEHNRLYWYRQTLGQGPEFLTYFQNEAQLEKSRLLSDRFSAERPKGSFSTLEIQRTEQGDSAMYLCASSPSHEQFFGPGTRLTVL.